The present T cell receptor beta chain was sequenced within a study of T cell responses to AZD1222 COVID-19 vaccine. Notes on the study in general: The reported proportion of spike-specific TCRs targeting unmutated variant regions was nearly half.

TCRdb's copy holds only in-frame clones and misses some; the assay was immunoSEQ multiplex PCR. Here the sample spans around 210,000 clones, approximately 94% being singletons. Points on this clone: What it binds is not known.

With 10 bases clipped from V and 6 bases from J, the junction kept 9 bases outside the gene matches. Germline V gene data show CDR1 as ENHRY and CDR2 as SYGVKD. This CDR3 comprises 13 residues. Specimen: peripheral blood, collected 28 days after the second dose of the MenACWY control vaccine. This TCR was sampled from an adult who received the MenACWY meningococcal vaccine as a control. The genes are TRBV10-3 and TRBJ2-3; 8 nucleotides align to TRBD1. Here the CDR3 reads CATGTGRSDTQYF. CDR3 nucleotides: TGTGCCACCGGGACAGGAAGGTCGGATACGCAGTATTTT.